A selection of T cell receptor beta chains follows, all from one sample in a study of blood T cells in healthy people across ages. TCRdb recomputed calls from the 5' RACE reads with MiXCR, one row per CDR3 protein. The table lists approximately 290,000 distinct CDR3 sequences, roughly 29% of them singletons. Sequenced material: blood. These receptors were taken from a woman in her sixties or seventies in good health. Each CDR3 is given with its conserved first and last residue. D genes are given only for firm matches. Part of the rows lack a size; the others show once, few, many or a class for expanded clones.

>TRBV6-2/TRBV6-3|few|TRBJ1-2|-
TGTGCCAGCAGTTACTCAAGGAGGTTCACTAACTATGGCTACACCTTC
CASSYSRRFTNYGYTF
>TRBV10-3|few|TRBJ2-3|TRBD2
TGTGCCATCAGTGGGACTAGCGGGAAAGCAGATACGCAGTATTTT
CAISGTSGKADTQYF
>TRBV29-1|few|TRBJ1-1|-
TGCAGCACCCGGGGAGGGAAGAGCACTGAAGCTTTCTTT
CSTRGGKSTEAFF
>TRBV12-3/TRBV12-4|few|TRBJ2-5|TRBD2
TGTGCCAGCAGTCCAAGCGGGAGGGGTTCAGGGGAGACCCAGTACTTC
CASSPSGRGSGETQYF
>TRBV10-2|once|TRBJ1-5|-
TGCGCCAGCAGTGAAGGGTTACCTAATCAGCCCCAGCATTTT
CASSEGLPNQPQHF
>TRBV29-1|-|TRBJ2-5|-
TGCAGCGTTGAAAAGTGGCTCAATCAAGAGACCCAGTACTTC
CSVEKWLNQETQYF
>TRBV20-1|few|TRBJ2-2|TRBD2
TGCAGTGCTACTAGCGGGAACACCGGGGAGCTGTTTTTT
CSATSGNTGELFF
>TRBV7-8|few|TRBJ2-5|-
TGTGCCAGCAGCTTAGCCCCAATTGGGGGGTCGGAGACCCAGTACTTC
CASSLAPIGGSETQYF
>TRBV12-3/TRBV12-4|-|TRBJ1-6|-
TGTGCCGGCAGTAGTGGGACGGAGCCCCTCCACTTT
CAGSSGTEPLHF
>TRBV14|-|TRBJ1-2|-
TGTGCCAGCAGCCAAGGAGGCACCATCTATGGCTACACCTTC
CASSQGGTIYGYTF
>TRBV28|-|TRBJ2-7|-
TGTGCCAGCAGTGGTCGCTACGAGCAGTACTTC
CASSGRYEQYF
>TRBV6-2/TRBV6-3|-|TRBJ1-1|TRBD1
TGTGCCAGCAGCCGCGTCCCGGGACAGGGGGCGAACACTGAAGCTTTCTTT
CASSRVPGQGANTEAFF
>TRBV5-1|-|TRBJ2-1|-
TGCGCCAGCAGTGAGGGAGGCAGGACTGAGCAGTTCTTC
CASSEGGRTEQFF
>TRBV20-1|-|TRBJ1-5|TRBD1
TGCAGTGCTCGGGATGTAGGACAGGCCAATCAGCCCCAGCATTTT
CSARDVGQANQPQHF
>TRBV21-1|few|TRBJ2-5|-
-
CASSKGVGLGTQYF
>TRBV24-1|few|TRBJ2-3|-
TGTGCCACCAGTGAAACGTACGGGCAGAGGGAAGATACGCAGTATTTT
CATSETYGQREDTQYF
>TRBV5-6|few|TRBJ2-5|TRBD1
TGTGCCAGCAGTAAGGACAGGGGGGAGACCCAGTACTTC
CASSKDRGETQYF
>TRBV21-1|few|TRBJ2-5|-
TGTGCCAGCAGTTGGGAGACCCAGTACTTC
CASSWETQYF
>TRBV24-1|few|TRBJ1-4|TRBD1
TGTGCCACCAGTGATGGCCCAGGGGGCGGAAAACTGTTTTTT
CATSDGPGGGKLFF
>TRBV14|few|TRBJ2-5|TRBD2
TGTGCCAGCAGCCCCGGGCTTAGCGGGAGTAAACAAGAGACCCAGTACTTC
CASSPGLSGSKQETQYF
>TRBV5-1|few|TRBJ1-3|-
TGCGCCAGCAGCTTGGCAGGGCCCGATGGAAACACCATATATTTT
CASSLAGPDGNTIYF
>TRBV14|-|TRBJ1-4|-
TGTGCCAGCAGCCAAGTTCAACCGGATTCTAATGAAAAACTGTTTTTT
CASSQVQPDSNEKLFF
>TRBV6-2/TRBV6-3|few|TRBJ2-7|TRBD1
TGTGCCAGCAGTTCGCCCGGGACAGGGATCTACGAGCAGTACTTC
CASSSPGTGIYEQYF
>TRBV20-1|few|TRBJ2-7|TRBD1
TGCAGTGCTCCGGACTTGACAGGGTCCTACGAGCAGTACTTC
CSAPDLTGSYEQYF
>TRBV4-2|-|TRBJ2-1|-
TGTGCCAGCAGCCAAGGCCCCCGGAGCTCCTACAATGAGCAGTTCTTC
CASSQGPRSSYNEQFF
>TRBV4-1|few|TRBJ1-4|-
TGCGCCAGCAGCCAAGTCCGGAGTAATGAAAAACTGTTTTTT
CASSQVRSNEKLFF
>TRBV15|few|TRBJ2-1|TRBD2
TGTGCCACCAGCAGCAGCGGGCTAGCGGTGAATGAGCAGTTCTTC
CATSSSGLAVNEQFF
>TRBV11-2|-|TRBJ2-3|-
TGTGCCAGCAGCCCACGGAAGACCTGGGATACGCAGTATTTT
CASSPRKTWDTQYF
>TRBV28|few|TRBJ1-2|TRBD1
TGTGCCAGCGGACTGGGGACAGGGTTTAGGTATGGCTACACCTTC
CASGLGTGFRYGYTF
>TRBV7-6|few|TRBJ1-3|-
TGTGCCGCACAAGGGGGGGCATCCTCTGGAAACACCATATATTTT
CAAQGGASSGNTIYF
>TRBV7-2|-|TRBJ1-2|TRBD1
TGTGCCAGCAGCGCGGAACAGGGGGGTTACTTC
CASSAEQGGYF
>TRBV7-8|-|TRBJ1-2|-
TGTGCCAGCAGCAGCCGGGACCGTTCTAACTATGGCTACACCTTC
CASSSRDRSNYGYTF
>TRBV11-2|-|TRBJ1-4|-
TGTGCCAGCAGCTTAGGGGTAACTAATGAAAAACTGTTTTTT
CASSLGVTNEKLFF
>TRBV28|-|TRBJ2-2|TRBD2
TGTGCCAGCAGTTTAGGGGCTAGCGGGAGGGCCCGGGAGCTGTTTTTT
CASSLGASGRARELFF
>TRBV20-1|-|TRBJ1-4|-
TGCAGTGCTAGTATCGGGGTCACAACTAATGAAAAACTGTTTTTT
CSASIGVTTNEKLFF
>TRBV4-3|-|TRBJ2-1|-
TGCGCCAGCAGCCAAGATTGGGTGGTCAACCTGCCGCCGCCGCGGTTCTTC
CASSQDWVVNLPPPRFF
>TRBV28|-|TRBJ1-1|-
TGTGCCAGCCTGCGGGGAGCCGGTTGGGGAGCTTTCTTT
CASLRGAGWGAFF
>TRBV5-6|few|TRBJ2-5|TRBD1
TGTGCCAGCAGCTCACTGACAGGGTTAAAGACCCAGTACTTC
CASSSLTGLKTQYF
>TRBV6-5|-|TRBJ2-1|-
TGTGCCAGCAGCCAACCGGCACCCAATGAGCAGTTCTTC
CASSQPAPNEQFF
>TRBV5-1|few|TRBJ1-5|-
TGCGCCAGCGCACAGGGTACCGATCGGCCCCAGCATTTT
CASAQGTDRPQHF
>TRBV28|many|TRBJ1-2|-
TGTGCCAGCAGTTCCGGGCCCTATGGCTACACCTTC
CASSSGPYGYTF
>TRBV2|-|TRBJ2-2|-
TGTGCCAGCAGTGTAGGTCCTGGCCCGTGGGAGCTGTTTTTT
CASSVGPGPWELFF
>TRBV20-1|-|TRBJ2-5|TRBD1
TGCAGTGCTGGCGACAGGGGAGGAGAGACCCAGTACTTC
CSAGDRGGETQYF
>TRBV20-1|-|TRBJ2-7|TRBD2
TGCAGTGCTCTCAAGCGGGAGGAGTACGAGCAGTACTTC
CSALKREEYEQYF
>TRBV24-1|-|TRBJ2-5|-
TGTGCCACCAGTGATTCGGCGCTTTTTGACGAGACCCAGTACTTC
CATSDSALFDETQYF
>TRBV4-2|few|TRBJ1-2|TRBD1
TGTGCCAGCAGCCAAGACCGGACAGGCCACTATGGCTACACCTTC
CASSQDRTGHYGYTF
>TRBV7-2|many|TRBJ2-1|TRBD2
TGTGCCAGCAGCCGTAGCGGGGGAAAGTACAATGAGCAGTTCTTC
CASSRSGGKYNEQFF
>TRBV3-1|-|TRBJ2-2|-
TGTGCCAGCAGCCAAGTTGGGGGGAGGAGTGTTACCGGGGAGCTGTTTTTT
CASSQVGGRSVTGELFF
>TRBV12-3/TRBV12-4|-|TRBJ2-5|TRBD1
TGTGCCAGCAGTTTAGGGACAGGGTTCCAAGAGACCCAGTACTTC
CASSLGTGFQETQYF
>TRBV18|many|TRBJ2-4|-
TGTGCCAGCTCACCCCCCTCCCGGGACATTCAGTACTTC
CASSPPSRDIQYF
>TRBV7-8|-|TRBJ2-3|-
TGTGCCAGCAGCTTTAGCGTGGGGGACCCCGCAGATACGCAGTATTTT
CASSFSVGDPADTQYF
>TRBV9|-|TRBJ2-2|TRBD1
TGTGCCAGCAGCCCCCAGACAGGGGGGACCGGGGAGCTGTTTTTT
CASSPQTGGTGELFF
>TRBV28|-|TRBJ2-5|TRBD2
TGTGCCAGCAGTCCCCCGGGACTAGGGGGGCAGTACTTC
CASSPPGLGGQYF